The present T cell receptor (beta chain) was sequenced within a study of Ad26.COV2.S vaccination and SARS-CoV-2 variants. The treatment here: roughly 18 received Ad26.COV2.S at low or high dose, single or two shots; roughly 5 received placebo; per-sample allocation not given. Sampling was done on day 63 after the first vaccine or placebo injection. This clone showed up many times. This CDR3 region has 14 residues. The V end lost 0 bases, the J end lost 11 bases, and 16 bases lay between the germline ends. Germline V gene data show CDR1 as KGHSH and CDR2 as LQKENI. Clones were sequenced by immunoSEQ multiplex PCR, and TCRdb holds only the in-frame ones, with some missing. In the table there are hundreds of thousands of clones, around 92% of which are singletons.

Sequenced here: peripheral blood, sampled in a trial of Ad26.COV2.S vaccine versus placebo. The clonotype was recovered from a person between 18 and 65 years old who received the Ad26.COV2.S COVID-19 vaccine or a placebo. The rearrangement joins TRBV18 to TRBJ1-1; D is unresolved. CDR3 nucleotides: TGTGCCAGCTCACCACCCGCGACATCATTGATGGCTTTCTTT. It codes for CASSPPATSLMAFF.